A single sample is the source of the 15 T cell receptor beta chains below, sequenced in a study of beta chain features in type 1 diabetes. Expressed TCRB transcripts were sequenced because the isolated RNA had all been reverse transcribed beforehand. Assay used: immunoSEQ multiplex PCR; TCRdb lists only in-frame clones, some missing. The sample contains fewer than 400,000 clones, roughly 8% of which appear only once. The specimen sequenced was central memory CD4+ T cells from blood. These TCRs come from a woman younger than 35 in good health.

V usage is TRBV6-5 and J usage is TRBJ2-7, with 7 bases matching TRBD2. Trimming took 0 bases from V and 2 from J; bases not matched to a gene: 4. This CDR3 region has 15 residues. Germline V CDR1 and CDR2: MNHEY, SVGAGI. The CDR3 region is CASSYSFAGAYEQYF. As DNA, the CDR3 is TGTGCCAGCAGTTACTCTTTCGCGGGAGCCTACGAGCAGTACTTC.

This clone was observed a few times. The V call is TRBV5-4, the J call TRBJ2-1; no clear D gene. Germline CDR1 SGHNT, CDR2 YYREEE (reference sequence). This CDR3 contains 13 residues. The V gene lost 1 base and the J gene lost 6 bases, with 8 bases spanning the gap. The CDR3 is CASSLRLVNEQFF. CDR3 nucleotides: TGTGCCAGCAGCTTGCGCCTAGTCAATGAGCAGTTCTTC.

The chain recombines TRBV5-1 with TRBJ2-1, with a weak D call TRBD1 (5 bases). The V and J ends lost 7 bases and 5 bases respectively, with 25 bases between them. The germline V gene has CDR1 SGHRS and CDR2 YFSETQ. CDR3 length: 17 residues. CDR3 bases: TGCGCCAGCGCGAACCCCAGGGCCACACTATTGGACAATGAGCAGTTCTTC. Amino acid sequence: CASANPRATLLDNEQFF.

This clone was seen ten or more times. This chain links TRBV7-9 with TRBJ2-5, with no clear D. Germline V gene sequence: CDR1 SEHNR, CDR2 FQNEAQ (reference sequence). V was cut by 5 bases and J by 0 bases, with 4 bases left in between. The CDR3 has 12 residues. The CDR3: CASSVNQETQYF. The CDR3 bases are TGTGCCAGCAGCGTGAACCAAGAGACCCAGTACTTC.

This clone was detected many times. The V and J genes are TRBV10-3 and TRBJ2-7; D is uncertain. Germline CDR1 is ENHRY and CDR2 is SYGVKD. The V and J ends lost 6 bases and 1 base respectively, with 13 bases between them. This CDR3 contains 14 residues. CDR3: CAIRDQTESYEQYF. CDR3 nucleotide sequence: TGTGCCATCAGGGACCAAACGGAATCCTACGAGCAGTACTTC.

The chain is built from TRBV2 and TRBJ2-5; D unresolved. V lost 1 base and J 1 base, leaving 7 bases between the germline ends. The CDR3 spans 14 residues. CDR1 SNHLY and CDR2 FYNNEI come from the germline V gene. This CDR3 reads CASSEVRRQETQYF. In DNA form, the CDR3 reads TGTGCCAGCAGTGAAGTCAGACGCCAAGAGACCCAGTACTTC.

This clone was detected only a few times. The genes are TRBV28 and TRBJ2-3; D assignment may be TRBD1 or TRBD2 (6 bases each). V lost 10 bases and J 2 bases, leaving 13 bases between the germline ends. The CDR3 contains 13 residues. The germline V gene has CDR1 MDHEN and CDR2 SYDVKM. The CDR3 is CATGDSYTDTQYF. The CDR3 bases are TGTGCCACAGGGGACTCCTACACAGATACGCAGTATTTT.

In its sample, this clone was seen a few times. A junction end diverges from the germline sequence, so it may reflect a read error. The chain carries TRBV23-1 and TRBJ2-2; 11 positions match TRBD2. TRBV23-1 is designated an ORF whose function remains uncertain. This CDR3 has 21 residues. CDR3 sequence reads: CATSQSVTNSSGRADTGELFF. In DNA, the CDR3 is TGCGCCACCAGTCAATCCGTGACCAACAGTAGCGGGAGGGCCGACACCGGGGAGCTGTTTTTT.

This clone was counted only a few times. V and J are TRBV2 and TRBJ2-3; TRBD1 matches 8 bases. CDR1 is SNHLY and CDR2 is FYNNEI in the germline V gene. The V gene end was trimmed by 4 bases and the J gene end by 6 bases; junction bases not matched to a gene: 6. The CDR3 is 14 amino acids. The DNA for the CDR3 is TGTGCCAGCAGTGGCCAGGGGGCGGTGGATACGCAGTATTTT. Its translation: CASSGQGAVDTQYF.

V is TRBV10-3 and J is TRBJ2-1, with 8 bases that match TRBD2. Germline V lookup: CDR1 ENHRY, CDR2 SYGVKD. V lost 8 bases to trimming and J lost 2 bases; unmatched junction nucleotides: 5. The CDR3 runs to 14 residues. The CDR3 is CAIRSGKAYNEQFF. The CDR3 nucleotides are TGTGCCATCCGTAGCGGGAAGGCCTACAATGAGCAGTTCTTC.

This clone turned up a few times. The V and J genes are TRBV19 and TRBJ2-5; 13 bases are a match to TRBD2. Germline V gene data show CDR1 as LNHDA and CDR2 as SQIVND (reference sequence). The V segment lost 5 bases and the J segment 4 bases; nucleotides outside the gene matches: 7. The CDR3 sequence is 16 residues long. As DNA, the CDR3 is TGTGCCAGTAGTGGAAGACTAGCGGGAGGCGGAGAGACCCAGTACTTC. This translates into CASSGRLAGGGETQYF. Variable domain in full (rest from reference TRBV19 and TRBJ2-5): DGGITQSPKYLFRKEGQNVTLSCEQNLNHDAMYWYRQDPGQGLRLIYYSQIVNDFQKGDIAEGYSVSREKKESFPLTVTSAQKNPTAFYLCASSGRLAGGGETQYFGPGTRLLVL.

This clone was found many times. The CDR3: CASSKAKYNEQFF. CDR3 in DNA: TGTGCCAGCAGCAAGGCTAAGTACAATGAGCAGTTCTTC. This chain connects TRBV21-1 to TRBJ2-1. TRBV21-1 is given as a pseudogene. The CDR3 has 13 residues.

This rearrangement joins TRBV6-1 to TRBJ2-7; possible D gene TRBD2, 6 bases. Trimming took 3 bases from V and 7 from J, leaving 16 bases between them. Germline values: CDR1 MNHNS, CDR2 SASEGT. The CDR3 is made up of 14 amino acids. Here the CDR3 reads CASSETRGGREQYF. The CDR3 DNA reads as TGTGCCAGCAGTGAGACTAGGGGCGGTCGAGAGCAGTACTTC.

The CDR3 DNA reads as TGTGCCAGCAGTTCAATACGGGAGCCGACCTACGAGCAGTACTTC. Amino acids: CASSSIREPTYEQYF. V gene TRBV28 combines with J gene TRBJ2-7; weak D call: TRBD2 (6 bases). Trimming removed 4 bases at V and 2 bases at J, with 15 bases between. The CDR3 is 15 amino acids. Germline V gene data show CDR1 as MDHEN and CDR2 as SYDVKM.

This clone was counted at least ten times. This chain connects TRBV28 to TRBJ2-7, with 8 bases identical to TRBD2. Trimming cost V 5 bases and J 5 bases; bases outside gene matches: 8. The CDR3 consists of 14 residues. Germline CDR1 and CDR2: MDHEN and SYDVKM. The CDR3 bases are TGTGCCAGCAGTCCACAGGGAGCGGGAGACGAGCAGTACTTC. This codes for CASSPQGAGDEQYF.